These 23 T cell receptor beta chains were all obtained from the same sample, sequenced in a study of identical twins. TCRdb analysed the 5' RACE reads with MiXCR anew, one entry per CDR3 protein. The sample has approximately 600,000 distinct CDR3 sequences; roughly 6.6% are singletons. This sample also belongs to another study, concerning yellow fever vaccine responses in identical twins.

Sequencing was carried out using PBMCs. The receptor set was obtained from a woman younger than 30 in good health.

This clonotype occurred many times. The rearrangement uses TRBV29-1 and TRBJ1-2; tentative D call: TRBD1 (6 bases). Germline CDR1 and CDR2: SQVTM and ANQGSEA. The ends were cut back, 1 base at V and 4 bases at J, with 13 bases in the middle. This CDR3 is 14 amino acids long. The CDR3 reads CSVEGRGRSYGYTF. CDR3 DNA sequence: TGCAGCGTTGAAGGCAGGGGAAGAAGCTATGGCTACACCTTC.

The rearrangement links TRBV7-2 to TRBJ2-5; D remains ambiguous. V lost 4 bases, J lost 6 bases, and 9 bases lay in between. This CDR3 region has 12 residues. Germline values: CDR1 SGHTA, CDR2 FQGNSA. The CDR3 spells CASSSLLKTQYF. The CDR3 DNA is TGTGCCAGCAGCTCCCTGTTAAAGACCCAGTACTTC. Supplemented by reference TRBV7-2 and TRBJ2-5, the full variable domain reads GAGVSQSPSNKVTEKGKDVELRCDPISGHTALYWYRQSLGQGLEFLIYFQGNSAPDKSGLPSDRFSAERTGGSVSTLTIQRTQQEDSAVYLCASSSLLKTQYFGPGTRLLVL.

Many counts were recorded for this clonotype. The V gene is TRBV24-1, the J gene TRBJ2-7; TRBD1 might be the D (5 bases). Trimming took 4 bases from V and 1 from J, leaving 13 bases between them. The CDR3 consists of 15 residues. The germline CDR1 and CDR2 sequences are KGHDR and SFDVKD. This CDR3 is CATSERSGASYEQYF. The CDR3 bases are TGTGCCACCAGTGAGCGTAGTGGGGCGTCCTACGAGCAGTACTTC.

The chain carries TRBV5-8 and TRBJ2-7, with D possibly matching TRBD1 (6 bases). The CDR3 runs to 14 residues. Germline-derived CDR1 and CDR2 are SGHTS and YDEGEE. The V and J ends lost 4 bases and 9 bases respectively, with 20 bases between them. CDR3 protein: CASSHGPQGYRQYV. CDR3 coding DNA: TGTGCCAGCAGCCATGGCCCCCAGGGGTATCGGCAGTACGTC.

The chain joins TRBV6-5 to TRBJ2-7; D is perhaps TRBD1 (5 bases). The CDR3 extends over 14 amino acids. V lost 2 bases and J lost 2, with 10 bases in between. Per the germline V gene, CDR1 is MNHEY and CDR2 is SVGAGI. This CDR3 is CASSYKWGTYEQYF. CDR3 sequence (DNA): TGTGCCAGCAGTTACAAATGGGGCACCTACGAGCAGTACTTC.

The chain joins TRBV10-1 to TRBJ2-1, with 11 bases identical to TRBD2. V shed 2 bases and J 7 bases; nucleotides not matched to a gene: 13. In germline, CDR1 is WNHNN, CDR2 SYGVQD (reference sequence). The CDR3 totals 18 residues. CDR3 sequence reads: CASSEVAGGPMGGNEQFF. The CDR3 coding sequence is TGCGCCAGCAGTGAGGTAGCGGGAGGGCCAATGGGGGGGAATGAGCAGTTCTTC.

This clonotype occurred a few times. This chain joins TRBV4-1 and TRBJ2-5; 7 bases agree with TRBD2. The CDR3 covers 15 residues. Losses at the gene ends were 4 bases for V and 0 bases for J; bases not matched to a gene: 5. Germline V gene data show CDR1 as MGHRA and CDR2 as YSYEKL. In nucleotides, the CDR3 is TGCGCCAGCAGCCGGGCTAGCGGTAACCAAGAGACCCAGTACTTC. As protein: CASSRASGNQETQYF.

The chain joins TRBV9 to TRBJ2-7; TRBD2 is a possible D gene (5 bases). Germline V gene data show CDR1 as SGDLS and CDR2 as YYNGEE. This CDR3 contains 14 residues. The V gene lost 4 bases and the J gene lost 3 bases, with 14 bases spanning the gap. CDR3 sequence: CASSPPGEYYEQYF. The CDR3 DNA follows: TGTGCCAGCAGCCCCCCCGGGGAGTACTACGAGCAGTACTTC.

This clonotype appeared a few times. DNA for the CDR3: TGTGCCAGCAGCTTAGCGCGGGCTGTCTTCACCGGGGAGCTGTTTTTT. Its translation is CASSLARAVFTGELFF. This chain links TRBV7-9 with TRBJ2-2; weak D call: TRBD2 (5 bases). CDR1 and CDR2 (germline): SEHNR, FQNEAQ (reference sequence). This CDR3 spans 16 amino acids. V lost 0 bases to trimming and J lost 4 bases, with 12 bases between them.

This clonotype was seen many times. The CDR3 spells CASSPLAGGFEQYF. The CDR3 DNA reads as TGTGCCAGCAGTCCGTTGGCGGGAGGTTTCGAGCAGTACTTC. This chain links TRBV12-3 or TRBV12-4 with TRBJ2-7, with 8 bases lining up with TRBD2. V trimming: 5 bases; J trimming: 6 bases; junction bases outside the gene matches: 9. The CDR3 sequence is 14 residues long.

The chain has TRBV10-3 and TRBJ1-5, with 7 bases lining up with TRBD1. Germline trimming cut 2 bases from V and 1 base from J; bases unmatched to any gene: 8. The CDR3 is 17 amino acids. Germline assignment: CDR1 ENHRY and CDR2 SYGVKD. The CDR3 loop is CAISEVPGQVSNQPQHF. The CDR3 DNA reads as TGTGCCATCAGTGAGGTCCCCGGACAGGTCAGCAATCAGCCCCAGCATTTT.

Many counts were recorded for this clonotype. This chain links TRBV12-3 or TRBV12-4 with TRBJ2-6; 7 bases are a match to TRBD2. The CDR3 is 15 amino acids. V shed 7 bases and J 4 bases; nucleotides not matched to a gene: 7. The CDR3 DNA follows: TGTGCCAGCATGGGGGGGGGTACCGGGGCCAACGTCCTGACTTTC. Translation: CASMGGGTGANVLTF.

The CDR3 DNA is TGCAGTGCCGAGAGCGGGACTAAGTCCTACGAGCAGTACTTC. This gives the protein CSAESGTKSYEQYF. The chain combines TRBV20-1 with TRBJ2-7, with 7 bases identical to TRBD2. The germline V gene encodes CDR1 DFQATT and CDR2 SNEGSKA (reference sequence). This CDR3 contains 14 residues. V dropped 6 bases and J dropped 1; count of bases not matched to a gene: 9.

This clonotype was seen a few times. The V gene is TRBV7-8, the J gene TRBJ2-7; D is perhaps TRBD2 (6 bases). The CDR3 is 13 amino acids. CDR1 SGHVS and CDR2 FQNEAQ come from the germline V gene. Trimming removed 4 bases at V and 2 bases at J, with 9 bases between. The DNA for the CDR3 is TGTGCCAGCAGCTCGGACTATACCTACGAGCAGTACGTC. The encoded protein is CASSSDYTYEQYV.

This clonotype was recorded at least ten times. The CDR3 sequence is CASSSTGPPNEQFF. CDR3 nucleotide sequence: TGTGCCAGCAGTTCAACCGGGCCACCCAATGAGCAGTTCTTC. This rearrangement joins TRBV12-3 or TRBV12-4 to TRBJ2-1; D remains ambiguous. The CDR3 is 14 amino acids. Between the trimmed V and J ends, which lost 4 bases and 6 bases, there was a span of 13 bases.

CDR3 sequence: CATSGLPPYNEQFF. CDR3 coding DNA: TGTGCCACCTCGGGCCTACCCCCGTACAATGAGCAGTTCTTC. This chain joins TRBV15 and TRBJ2-1; D gene uncertain. The CDR3 loop spans 14 amino acids. Germline loops: CDR1 LNHNV, CDR2 YYDKDF (reference sequence). V was cut by 8 bases and J by 4 bases, with 15 bases left in between.

The J gene is TRBJ1-1, the V gene TRBV28; possibly TRBD1 for D (6 bases). Germline CDR1 MDHEN, CDR2 SYDVKM. The CDR3 is made up of 13 amino acids. Trimming left V 8 bases short and J 5 bases short, with 15 bases between. The CDR3 loop is CASEKGGRTEAFF. CDR3 nucleotides: TGTGCCAGCGAAAAGGGGGGACGAACTGAAGCTTTCTTT. Supplemented by reference TRBV28 and TRBJ1-1, the full variable domain reads DVKVTQSSRYLVKRTGEKVFLECVQDMDHENMFWYRQDPGLGLRLIYFSYDVKMKEKGDIPEGYSVSREKKERFSLILESASTNQTSMYLCASEKGGRTEAFFGQGTRLTVV.

This clonotype was recorded a few times. This chain links TRBV7-2 with TRBJ2-3; D may be TRBD2 (6 bases). CDR1 SGHTA and CDR2 FQGNSA come from the germline V gene. The CDR3 covers 17 residues. The V and J ends lost 4 bases and 0 bases respectively, with 17 bases between them. As DNA, the CDR3 is TGTGCCAGCAGCTCCTTCTCCGGGACTCCCAGCACAGATACGCAGTATTTT. This translates into CASSSFSGTPSTDTQYF.

The table lists this clonotype with many counts. The gene calls are TRBV5-4 and TRBJ2-1; 12 nucleotides agree with TRBD2. In germline, CDR1 is SGHNT, CDR2 YYREEE (reference sequence). The CDR3 is 19 amino acids. V was pared by 0 bases and J by 6 bases, with 13 bases of the junction left unmatched. The CDR3 sequence is CASSLVTGGTSGRSNEQFF. CDR3 DNA: TGTGCCAGCAGCTTGGTCACAGGGGGAACTAGCGGGAGGTCCAATGAGCAGTTCTTC.

J is TRBJ2-7 and V is TRBV5-5, with TRBD1 matching over 7 bases. The junction had 12 bases not matched to a gene; V was cut back by 4 bases and J by 2 bases. The CDR3 consists of 16 residues. Germline loops: CDR1 SGHKS, CDR2 YYEKEE (reference sequence). The CDR3 sequence: CASSHDWTGNTYEQYF. The DNA for the CDR3 is TGTGCCAGCAGCCATGACTGGACAGGAAATACCTACGAGCAGTACTTC.

This clonotype was counted only a few times. The chain employs TRBV5-1 and TRBJ2-7; TRBD1 aligns across 10 bases. Per the germline V gene, CDR1 is SGHRS and CDR2 is YFSETQ. V gave up 4 bases and J gave up 7 bases; unmatched junction bases: 5. The CDR3 is 13 amino acids. The CDR3 spells CASSLRTGGEQYV. In nucleotides, the CDR3 is TGCGCCAGCAGCCTGAGGACAGGGGGGGAGCAGTACGTC.

Many counts were recorded for this clonotype. The V and J genes are TRBV12-3 or TRBV12-4 and TRBJ2-1; TRBD1 aligns across 7 bases. V lost 3 bases to trimming and J lost 0 bases; unmatched junction nucleotides: 5. The length of the CDR3 is 16 residues. CDR3 coding DNA: TGTGCCAGCAGTTTTCCGGGGACAGTCTCCTACAATGAGCAGTTCTTC. It yields the protein CASSFPGTVSYNEQFF.

The V call is TRBV4-1, the J call TRBJ2-2; D gene uncertain. There are 13 residues in the CDR3. V lost 0 bases, J lost 9 bases, and 8 bases lay in between. CDR1 and CDR2 from the germline V gene are MGHRA and YSYEKL. The CDR3 protein is CASSQDSPRELFF. The CDR3 region has the DNA TGCGCCAGCAGCCAAGATTCCCCCAGGGAGCTGTTTTTT.